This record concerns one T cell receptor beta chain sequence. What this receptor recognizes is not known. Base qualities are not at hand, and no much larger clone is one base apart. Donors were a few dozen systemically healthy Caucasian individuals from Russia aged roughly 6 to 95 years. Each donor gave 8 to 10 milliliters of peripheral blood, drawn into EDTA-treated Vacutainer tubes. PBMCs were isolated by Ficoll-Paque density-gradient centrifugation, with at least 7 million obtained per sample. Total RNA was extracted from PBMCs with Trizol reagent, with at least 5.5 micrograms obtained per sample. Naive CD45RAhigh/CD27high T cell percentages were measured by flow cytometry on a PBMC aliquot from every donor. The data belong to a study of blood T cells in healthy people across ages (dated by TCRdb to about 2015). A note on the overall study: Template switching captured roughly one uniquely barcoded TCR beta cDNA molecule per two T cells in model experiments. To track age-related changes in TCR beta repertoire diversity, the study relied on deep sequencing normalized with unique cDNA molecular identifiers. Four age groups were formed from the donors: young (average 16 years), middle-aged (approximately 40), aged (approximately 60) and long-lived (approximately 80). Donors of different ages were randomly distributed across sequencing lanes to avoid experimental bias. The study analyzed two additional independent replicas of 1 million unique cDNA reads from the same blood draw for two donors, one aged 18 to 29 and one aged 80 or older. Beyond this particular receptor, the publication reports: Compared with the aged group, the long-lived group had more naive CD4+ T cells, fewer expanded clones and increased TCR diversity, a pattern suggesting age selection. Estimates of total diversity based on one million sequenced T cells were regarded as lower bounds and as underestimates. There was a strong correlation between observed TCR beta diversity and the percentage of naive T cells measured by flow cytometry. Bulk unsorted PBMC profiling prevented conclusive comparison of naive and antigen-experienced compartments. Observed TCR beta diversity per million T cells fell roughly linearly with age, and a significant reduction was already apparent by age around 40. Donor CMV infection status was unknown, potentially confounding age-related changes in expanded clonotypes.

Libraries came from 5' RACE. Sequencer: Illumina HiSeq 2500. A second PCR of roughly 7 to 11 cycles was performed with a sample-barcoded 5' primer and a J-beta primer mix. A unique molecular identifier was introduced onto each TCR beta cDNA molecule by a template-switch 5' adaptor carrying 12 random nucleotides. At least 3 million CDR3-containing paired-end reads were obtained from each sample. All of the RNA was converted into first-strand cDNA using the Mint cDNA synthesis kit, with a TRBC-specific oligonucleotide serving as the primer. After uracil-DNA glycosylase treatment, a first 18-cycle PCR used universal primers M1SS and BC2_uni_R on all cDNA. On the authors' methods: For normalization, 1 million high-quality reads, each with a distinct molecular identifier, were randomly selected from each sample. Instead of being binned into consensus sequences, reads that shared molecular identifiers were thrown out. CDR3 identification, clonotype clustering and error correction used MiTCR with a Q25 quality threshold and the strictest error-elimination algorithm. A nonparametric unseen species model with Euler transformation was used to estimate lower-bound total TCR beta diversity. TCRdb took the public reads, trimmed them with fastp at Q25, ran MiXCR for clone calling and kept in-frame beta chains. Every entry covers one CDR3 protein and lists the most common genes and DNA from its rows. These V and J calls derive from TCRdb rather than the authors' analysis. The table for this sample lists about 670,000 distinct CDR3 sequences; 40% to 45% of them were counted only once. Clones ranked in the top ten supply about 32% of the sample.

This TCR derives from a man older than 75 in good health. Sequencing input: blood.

The DNA sequence reads TGTGCCAGCAGTTTCACAGGGGCCGGAGCAACTAATGAAAAACTGTTTTTT. Its coded protein is CASSFTGAGATNEKLFF. The sequence is built from TRBV12-3 or TRBV12-4 and TRBJ1-4, with 7 middle bases fitting TRBD1. Spanning cysteine to phenylalanine, the CDR3 consists of 17 amino acids. The entry retains the CDR3 DNA only, 51 bases that are in frame from base 1. V loses 3 bases at its end and J loses 0 bases; junction bases beyond the gene matches: 7.